The 28 T cell receptor beta chains listed next were all sequenced from one sample in a study of identical twins' blood T cells. Each CDR3 protein is one row after TCRdb ran MiXCR on the 5' RACE reads. Found here are 350,000 to 400,000 distinct CDR3 sequences, 28% of them singletons; the top ten hold about 6%. Sequencing used PBMCs. The receptors were sampled from a woman aged 18-49 years in good health.

The CDR3 DNA is TGTGCCAGCAGTGCGTCGGGGGGGCACAACGAGCAGTACTTC. Its protein product is CASSASGGHNEQYF. The rearrangement joins TRBV6-2 or TRBV6-3 to TRBJ2-7; 8 bases align to TRBD2. The length of the CDR3 is 14 residues. Germline V gene sequence: CDR1 MNHEY, CDR2 SVGEGT. The ends lost 5 bases at V and 5 bases at J; junction bases unmatched: 8.

V and J are TRBV19 and TRBJ2-4; perhaps TRBD2 as D (6 bases). Germline CDR1 is LNHDA and CDR2 is SQIVND (reference sequence). V was trimmed by 2 bases and J by 0 bases, leaving 8 bases between them. This CDR3 spans 15 amino acids. CDR3 nucleotide sequence: TGTGCCAGTAGTATACCGGGGGAAGCCAAAAACATTCAGTACTTC. As protein: CASSIPGEAKNIQYF.

The chain employs TRBV4-3 and TRBJ1-3, with a weak D call TRBD1 (5 bases). CDR3 length equals 18 residues. Germline loops: CDR1 LGHNA, CDR2 YSLEER. Trimming cost V 0 bases and J 5 bases, with 20 bases left between them. The CDR3 region is CASSQDLRTGDPRNTIYF. CDR3 sequence (DNA): TGCGCCAGCAGCCAAGATCTGAGGACCGGGGACCCCAGAAACACCATATATTTT.

Regarding this clonotype: The junction shows a germline mismatch at one end, possibly a read error. This chain joins TRBV9 and TRBJ1-3, with 10 nucleotides matching TRBD1. Germline V lookup: CDR1 SGDLS, CDR2 YYNGEE. The CDR3 contains 13 residues. The CDR3 region is CATGQGFGSTIYF. The CDR3 DNA reads TGTGCCACGGGACAGGGGTTTGGAAGCACCATATATTTT. The variable domain in full, with the rest retrieved from reference TRBV9 and TRBJ1-3, is DSGVTQTPKHLITATGQRVTLRCSPRSGDLSVYWYQQSLDQGLQFLIQYYNGEERAKGNILERFSAQQFPDLHSELNLSSLELGDSALYFCATGQGFGSTIYFGEGSWLTVV.

J is TRBJ1-2 and V is TRBV11-2; tentative D call: TRBD1 (5 bases). Deletions cut 6 bases from V and 3 bases from J, with 17 bases between. This CDR3 is built from 15 residues. From germline, CDR1 is SGHAT and CDR2 FQNNGV. CDR3 loop: CASRPGGLGDYGYTF. In DNA form, the CDR3 reads TGTGCCAGCAGACCCGGAGGGTTAGGGGACTATGGCTACACCTTC.

In its sample, this clonotype was seen many times. This chain connects TRBV20-1 to TRBJ2-3; unclear D gene. The V end was cut by 8 bases, the J end by 0 bases, with 12 bases between. Germline CDR1 and CDR2: DFQATT and SNEGSKA (reference sequence). CDR3 size: 13 residues. The CDR3 reads CSSVLRSTDTQYF. The CDR3 DNA reads as TGCAGTTCCGTGTTACGGAGCACAGATACGCAGTATTTT.

This chain links TRBV20-1 with TRBJ1-1; D not resolved. The ends were cut back, 5 bases at V and 6 bases at J, with 16 bases in the middle. The CDR3 is 13 amino acids. The germline V gene has CDR1 DFQATT and CDR2 SNEGSKA (reference sequence). In DNA form, the CDR3 reads TGCAGTGCTTCCTTGCAACCCGGGTCTGAAGCTTTCTTT. This gives the protein CSASLQPGSEAFF.

This clonotype was detected a few times. The gene calls are TRBV12-3 or TRBV12-4 and TRBJ2-7; TRBD2 is a possible D gene (6 bases). V lost 3 bases and J lost 12, with 12 bases in between. The CDR3 runs 11 residues. CDR3 residues: CASSLGGHRYF. The DNA for the CDR3 is TGTGCCAGCAGTTTGGGAGGTCACCGGTACTTC.

The CDR3 region has the DNA TGTGCCAGCAGCTCCTCCGATCGGGGTACCCAGCCCCAGCATTTT. Its translation: CASSSSDRGTQPQHF. The J gene is TRBJ1-5, the V gene TRBV7-8; no firm D call. The CDR3 sequence is 15 residues long. Germline values: CDR1 SGHVS, CDR2 FQNEAQ. Trimming pared 4 bases from V and 7 bases from J, leaving 17 bases between.

The gene calls are TRBV19 and TRBJ1-2; D not resolved. Trimming pared 6 bases from V and 4 bases from J, leaving 15 bases between. Germline assignment: CDR1 LNHDA and CDR2 SQIVND (reference sequence). This CDR3 region has 14 residues. The CDR3 bases are TGTGCCAGTAGCGGAAGCGAGGGCTTCTATGGCTACACCTTC. Protein product: CASSGSEGFYGYTF.

To note about this clonotype: Possible read error: a much larger clone is one base away. The rearrangement joins TRBV11-2 to TRBJ1-2; no clear D gene. Germline CDR1 and CDR2: SGHAT and FQNNGV. CDR3 length: 15 residues. The CDR3 is CAGSATDGVGYGYTF. The CDR3 region has the DNA TGTGCCGGCAGCGCAACGGACGGAGTCGGGTATGGCTACACCTTC.

The chain recombines TRBV2 with TRBJ1-5; tentatively, D is TRBD1 (6 bases). The CDR3 consists of 15 residues. Per the germline V gene, CDR1 is SNHLY and CDR2 is FYNNEI. Trimming removed 5 bases from V and 1 base from J, with 12 bases in between. The CDR3 sequence is CASSYRENSNQPQHF. CDR3 coding DNA: TGTGCCAGCAGTTACAGGGAGAACAGCAATCAGCCCCAGCATTTT.

The chain has TRBV20-1 and TRBJ2-1; D call uncertain. V gave up 4 bases and J gave up 13 bases, with 20 bases separating them. The CDR3 runs 13 residues. Germline V lookup: CDR1 DFQATT, CDR2 SNEGSKA (reference sequence). The CDR3 DNA is TGCAGTGCTACCGGTGGCTCCAGCTCTAATCAGTTCTTC. As protein: CSATGGSSSNQFF.

The V gene is TRBV20-1, the J gene TRBJ1-5; D is unresolved. Germline loops: CDR1 DFQATT, CDR2 SNEGSKA (reference sequence). The CDR3 sequence is 13 residues long. Trimming pared 3 bases from V and 6 bases from J, leaving 12 bases between. The CDR3 spells CSASHVLGQPQHF. The CDR3 bases are TGCAGTGCTAGTCATGTTTTGGGTCAGCCCCAGCATTTT.

This clonotype was observed a handful of times. The rearrangement links TRBV24-1 to TRBJ1-2; D gene uncertain. The V end lost 3 bases, the J end lost 10 bases, and 11 bases lay between the germline ends. Germline CDR1 reads KGHDR; CDR2 reads SFDVKD. This CDR3 is built from 12 residues. The CDR3 loop is CATSDRRGAYTF. The DNA for the CDR3 is TGTGCCACCAGTGATCGCCGGGGAGCCTACACCTTC.

With regard to this clonotype: A much larger clone sits a single nucleotide away, making a read error possible. V and J are TRBV10-3 and TRBJ2-2; D remains ambiguous. Looked up from germline, CDR1 is ENHRY and CDR2 is SYGVKD. The CDR3 is made up of 13 amino acids. Trimming removed 0 bases at V and 10 bases at J, with 9 bases between. The CDR3 DNA reads as TGTGCCATCAGTGAGTCCTTCGAGGTGGAGCTGTTTTTT. This translates into CAISESFEVELFF.

This clonotype turned up a few times. The chain is built from TRBV11-1 and TRBJ2-7; 9 bases match TRBD2. Germline assignment: CDR1 SGHAT and CDR2 FQDESV (reference sequence). The CDR3 contains 16 residues. V was clipped by 1 base and J by 0 bases; unmatched bases: 4. CDR3 sequence: CASSLVGTSISYEQYF. CDR3 nucleotides: TGTGCCAGCAGCTTAGTCGGGACTAGCATCTCCTACGAGCAGTACTTC.

This clonotype was seen repeatedly, ten times or more. The chain couples TRBV6-2 or TRBV6-3 to TRBJ2-1, with D perhaps being TRBD1 or TRBD2 (5 bases each). This CDR3 contains 14 residues. Germline V gene sequence: CDR1 MNHEY, CDR2 SVGEGT. The V end lost 6 bases, the J end lost 4 bases, and 13 bases lay between the germline ends. The CDR3 sequence is CASSPRGAYNEQFF. The CDR3 coding sequence is TGTGCCAGCAGCCCAAGGGGAGCGTACAATGAGCAGTTCTTC.

The genes are TRBV7-6 and TRBJ2-3, with 8 nucleotides matching TRBD1. Trimming took 1 base from V and 7 from J; bases not matched to a gene: 4. Germline CDR1 reads SGHVS; CDR2 reads FNYEAQ. The CDR3 consists of 14 residues. The CDR3 reads CASSLVGQVNTQYF. The CDR3 coding sequence is TGTGCCAGCAGCTTAGTGGGACAGGTGAATACGCAGTATTTT.

The chain couples TRBV3-1 to TRBJ1-2; D unresolved. The V gene lost 2 bases and the J gene lost 8 bases, with 12 bases spanning the gap. Germline values: CDR1 LGHDT, CDR2 YNNKEL (reference sequence). CDR3 size: 13 residues. The CDR3 coding sequence is TGTGCCAGCAGCCAAAGGGTGACCGACGGCTACACCTTC. This sequence encodes CASSQRVTDGYTF.

This clonotype was found many times. The genes are TRBV20-1 and TRBJ2-1; 10 bases map to TRBD2. Germline assignment: CDR1 DFQATT and CDR2 SNEGSKA (reference sequence). The V gene end was trimmed by 6 bases and the J gene end by 3 bases; junction bases not matched to a gene: 8. The CDR3 totals 15 residues. The CDR3 protein is CSAASSGRHYNEQFF. The CDR3 DNA sequence: TGCAGTGCAGCAAGTAGCGGGAGGCACTACAATGAGCAGTTCTTC.

This clonotype was found once. The gene calls are TRBV20-1 and TRBJ1-2, with TRBD1 identical over 7 bases. V shed 7 bases and J 8 bases; nucleotides not matched to a gene: 7. The CDR3 spans 11 residues. From germline, CDR1 is DFQATT and CDR2 SNEGSKA (reference sequence). The CDR3 protein is CSGNRGKGYTF. The CDR3 DNA follows: TGCAGTGGCAACAGGGGTAAAGGCTACACCTTC.

The V call is TRBV5-1, the J call TRBJ2-7, with 10 bases aligning to TRBD2. Trimming removed 0 bases from V and 4 bases from J; junction bases left unmatched: 4. In germline, CDR1 is SGHRS, CDR2 YFSETQ. This CDR3 region has 15 residues. The CDR3 here is CASSLELAGSYEQYF. The CDR3 DNA follows: TGCGCCAGCAGCTTGGAACTAGCGGGAAGTTACGAGCAGTACTTC. Based on the CDR3 plus reference TRBV5-1 and TRBJ2-7, the full variable domain is KAGVTQTPRYLIKTRGQQVTLSCSPISGHRSVSWYQQTPGQGLQFLFEYFSETQRNKGNFPGRFSGRQFSNSRSEMNVSTLELGDSALYLCASSLELAGSYEQYFGPGTRLTVT.

As concerns this clonotype: A much larger clone sits a single nucleotide away, making a read error possible. V usage is TRBV2 and J usage is TRBJ1-1, with no clear D. The CDR3 runs to 14 residues. Germline V lookup: CDR1 SNHLY, CDR2 FYNNEI. The CDR3 region has the DNA TGTGCCGGCAGTGAATGGGTCGTGGACACTGAAGCTTTCTTT. It translates to CAGSEWVVDTEAFF.

V is TRBV5-1 and J is TRBJ1-1, with D possibly TRBD1 on 5 matching bases. The V and J ends lost 3 bases and 10 bases respectively, with 16 bases between them. The CDR3 is made up of 13 amino acids. CDR1 and CDR2 (germline): SGHRS, YFSETQ. CDR3 protein: CASSSSGTAGAFF. The CDR3, as DNA: TGCGCCAGCAGCTCTTCTGGGACGGCTGGAGCTTTCTTT. The full variable domain, its missing parts supplied by reference TRBV5-1 and TRBJ1-1, is KAGVTQTPRYLIKTRGQQVTLSCSPISGHRSVSWYQQTPGQGLQFLFEYFSETQRNKGNFPGRFSGRQFSNSRSEMNVSTLELGDSALYLCASSSSGTAGAFFGQGTRLTVV.

This clonotype was picked up a small number of times. This chain links TRBV13 with TRBJ2-3; a possible D gene is TRBD2 (5 bases). The CDR3 runs to 16 residues. Trimming removed 2 bases at V and 2 bases at J, with 14 bases between. Per the germline V gene, CDR1 is PRHDT and CDR2 is FYEKMQ (reference sequence). The CDR3 reads CASSLSGAGNTDTQYF. For the CDR3, the DNA is TGTGCCAGCAGCTTAAGCGGAGCTGGGAACACAGATACGCAGTATTTT.

This clonotype was recorded a few times. The genes are TRBV13 and TRBJ1-4; D might be TRBD1 (5 bases). Trimming took off 4 bases at V and 8 bases at J, with 14 bases between the two ends. The germline CDR1 and CDR2 sequences are PRHDT and FYEKMQ (reference sequence). This CDR3 is built from 14 residues. The CDR3 nucleotides read TGTGCCAGCAGCTCCGGGACCGAGGGCGAAAAACTGTTTTTT. Its translation: CASSSGTEGEKLFF.

This clonotype has just a few counts. This sequence joins TRBV20-1 and TRBJ2-3, with D tentatively TRBD2 (6 bases). This CDR3 contains 15 residues. The V gene's germline CDR1 is DFQATT and CDR2 SNEGSKA (reference sequence). The ends were cut back, 5 bases at V and 6 bases at J, with 21 bases in the middle. The DNA for the CDR3 is TGCAGTGCTGGCGGGGTTGGACCGGGGAGTGATACGCAGTATTTT. This translates into CSAGGVGPGSDTQYF.